One sample yielded the 7 T cell receptor beta chains listed below, sequenced in a study of T-cell memory formation after mild COVID-19. TCRdb reanalysed the 5' RACE reads using MiXCR and keeps one entry per CDR3 protein. The data contain 470,000 or so distinct CDR3 sequences, over 15% of them seen just once; the ten biggest clones take up over 9%. The sequencing sample was made of PBMCs or a T cell subset sorted from them (not recorded which). Every receptor here comes from an adult woman who had mild COVID-19 (a few samples of this study predate the infection). Cell type and time point are not known.

CDR3 residues: CASSLAVPSYEQYF. Here the CDR3 DNA reads TGTGCCAGCTCCCTAGCGGTTCCATCCTACGAGCAGTACTTC. The J gene is TRBJ2-7, the V gene TRBV28, with TRBD2 matching over 7 bases. Germline CDR1 reads MDHEN; CDR2 reads SYDVKM. The CDR3 runs to 14 residues. V dropped 8 bases and J dropped 1; count of bases not matched to a gene: 8. The whole variable domain, remainder taken from reference TRBV28 and TRBJ2-7, is DVKVTQSSRYLVKRTGEKVFLECVQDMDHENMFWYRQDPGLGLRLIYFSYDVKMKEKGDIPEGYSVSREKKERFSLILESASTNQTSMYLCASSLAVPSYEQYFGPGTRLTVT.

This clonotype was seen more than once but under ten times. The V and J genes are TRBV10-3 and TRBJ2-7; D could derive from TRBD1 or TRBD2 (6 bases each). This CDR3 is built from 14 residues. Germline CDR1 and CDR2: ENHRY and SYGVKD. The V and J ends lost 3 bases and 5 bases respectively, with 14 bases between them. DNA of the CDR3: TGTGCCATCAGTGATGAAGGGGGGCATAACGAGCAGTACTTC. Encoded protein: CAISDEGGHNEQYF.

This clonotype was detected only a few times. V gene TRBV30 combines with J gene TRBJ2-7; TRBD2 matches 7 bases. The CDR3 extends over 12 amino acids. The germline V gene encodes CDR1 GTSNPN and CDR2 SVGIG (reference sequence). The junction had 2 bases not matched to a gene; V was cut back by 2 bases and J by 4 bases. CDR3 region: CAWSQAGYEQYF. The CDR3, as DNA: TGTGCCTGGAGTCAAGCGGGATACGAGCAGTACTTC.

The table lists this clonotype with a few counts. The rearrangement joins TRBV5-1 to TRBJ2-1, with TRBD1 matching 10 bases. Germline-derived CDR1 and CDR2 are SGHRS and YFSETQ. The CDR3 extends over 16 amino acids. Unmatched junction bases numbered 7, after V lost 0 bases and J lost 7 bases. CDR3 nucleotides: TGCGCCAGCAGCTTGGATCTCCGACAGGGGGCAAATGAGCAGTTCTTC. Protein: CASSLDLRQGANEQFF.

Concerning this clonotype itself: The germline gene is not matched at one end of the junction; a read error may be the cause. The genes are TRBV7-3 and TRBJ1-1; no clear D. Germline CDR1 SGHTA, CDR2 FQGTGA. CDR3 length: 13 amino acids. As DNA, the CDR3 is TGTGCCATCAGCCTGACGGGGAACACTGAAGCTTTCTTT. This sequence encodes CAISLTGNTEAFF.

V usage is TRBV7-2 and J usage is TRBJ1-1; D is unresolved. This CDR3 is built from 14 residues. V lost 1 base and J lost 8, with 14 bases in between. The germline V gene encodes CDR1 SGHTA and CDR2 FQGNSA. CDR3 sequence (DNA): TGTGCCAGCAGCTTAGAACCCCGGGCACACGAAGCTTTCTTT. Translated: CASSLEPRAHEAFF.

The rearrangement uses TRBV3-2 and TRBJ2-1; TRBD2 reflects the table's D call only, with no check against the DNA. TRBV3-2 is a pseudogene locus. The CDR3 sequence is 18 residues long. The CDR3 sequence: CASSQVKGLAGSYNEQFF. The CDR3, as DNA: TGTGCCAGCAGCCAAGTGAAAGGACTAGCGGGGAGCTACAATGAGCAGTTCTTC.